Presented here are 16 T cell receptor beta chains from one specimen sequenced in a study of regulatory and conventional T cells in RAG deficiency. Measured with immunoSEQ multiplex PCR; TCRdb has only the in-frame clones, and not every one. The sample holds 29,000 or so clones, more than 90% seen once. Blood CD4+ CD25-low CD127-high conventional T cells supplied the genomic DNA template. The data also belong to a second study, concerning regulatory T cells. Turning to that study: Primers: 52 TRBV forward and 13 TRBJ reverse.

Specimen: CD25- CD4+ T cells sorted from blood. The receptors come from a human donor in good health.

This chain links TRBV5-1 with TRBJ1-1; 7 nucleotides align to TRBD1. The junction had 6 bases not matched to a gene; V was cut back by 4 bases and J by 3 bases. The CDR3 contains 14 residues. Germline CDR1 reads SGHRS; CDR2 reads YFSETQ. The CDR3 loop is CASSLWDSDTEAFF. The CDR3 coding sequence is TGCGCCAGCAGCCTATGGGACAGCGACACTGAAGCTTTCTTT.

The CDR3: CASSQDPGTGLQQYF. The CDR3 DNA reads as TGCGCCAGCAGCCAAGATCCCGGGACAGGGCTTCAGCAGTACTTC. This rearrangement joins TRBV4-1 to TRBJ2-7; 9 positions agree with TRBD1. Germline loops: CDR1 MGHRA, CDR2 YSYEKL. The CDR3 extends over 15 amino acids. V shed 0 bases, J shed 8 bases, and the junction held 8 bases outside the gene matches.

The CDR3 region has the DNA TGTGCCAGCAGTGCGCCGGGACAGGGGGCCTACGAGCAGTACTTC. Translation gives CASSAPGQGAYEQYF. V usage is TRBV28 and J usage is TRBJ2-7; 11 bases align to TRBD1. Germline CDR1 reads MDHEN; CDR2 reads SYDVKM. Unmatched junction bases numbered 5, after V lost 5 bases and J lost 2 bases. The CDR3 length is 15 residues.

The chain has TRBV10-3 and TRBJ1-5; the match to TRBD1 covers 7 bases. This CDR3 has 16 residues. CDR1 is ENHRY, CDR2 SYGVKD, per germline. Trimming cost V 0 bases and J 7 bases; bases outside gene matches: 9. The CDR3 reads CAISESGRQGGQPQHF. CDR3 sequence (DNA): TGTGCCATCAGTGAGTCGGGGCGACAGGGAGGCCAGCCCCAGCATTTT.

V is TRBV6-4 and J is TRBJ1-1, with a weak D call TRBD1 (6 bases). The ends were cut back, 6 bases at V and 1 base at J, with 9 bases in the middle. The CDR3 runs to 13 residues. Per germline, CDR1 MRHNA and CDR2 SNTAGT. The CDR3 reads CASRVTGNTEAFF. The CDR3 DNA sequence: TGTGCCAGCAGGGTGACAGGGAACACTGAAGCTTTCTTT.

This chain joins TRBV7-2 and TRBJ2-1; TRBD2 agrees at 10 bases. Germline values: CDR1 SGHTA, CDR2 FQGNSA. The V and J ends lost 5 bases and 11 bases, in that order; junction bases with no gene match: 9. The CDR3 is 14 amino acids. The CDR3 here is CASSRDSGGGKQFF. CDR3 nucleotide sequence: TGTGCCAGCAGCCGGGACAGCGGGGGGGGAAAGCAGTTCTTC.

The genes are TRBV5-4 and TRBJ2-1; 7 bases match TRBD1. CDR1 and CDR2 from the germline V gene are SGHNT and YYREEE (reference sequence). J lost 0 bases, V lost 4 bases, and 1 base had no gene match. The CDR3 runs to 14 residues. The CDR3 sequence is CASSRQGSYNEQFF. In nucleotides, the CDR3 is TGTGCCAGCAGCCGACAGGGCTCCTACAATGAGCAGTTCTTC.

The V call is TRBV2, the J call TRBJ2-6; D is unclear. Between the trimmed V and J ends, which lost 4 bases and 0 bases, there was a span of 10 bases. Germline assignment: CDR1 SNHLY and CDR2 FYNNEI. The length of the CDR3 is 16 residues. The CDR3 DNA sequence: TGTGCCAGCAGTGCTCGAGTATTCTCTGGGGCCAACGTCCTGACTTTC. Translated: CASSARVFSGANVLTF.

The V gene is TRBV11-2, the J gene TRBJ1-2; possibly TRBD1 for D (5 bases). Germline V gene sequence: CDR1 SGHAT, CDR2 FQNNGV. The CDR3 contains 13 residues. Between the trimmed V and J ends, which lost 2 bases and 4 bases, there was a span of 8 bases. Here the CDR3 reads CASSLSGSYGYTF. The DNA of the CDR3 is TGTGCCAGCAGCTTATCAGGGTCCTATGGCTACACCTTC.

The rearrangement joins TRBV12-5 to TRBJ2-2, with D hard to call. Germline-derived CDR1 and CDR2 are LGHNT and FRNRAP. The V end lost 4 bases, the J end lost 0 bases, and 12 bases lay between the germline ends. CDR3 size: 16 residues. Here the CDR3 DNA reads TGTGCTAGTGGTTCCCGTAGAGGTTCGAACACCGGGGAGCTGTTTTTT. Its protein product is CASGSRRGSNTGELFF.

The V gene is TRBV5-1, the J gene TRBJ2-7, with D tentatively TRBD2 (6 bases). Trimming cost V 5 bases and J 0 bases, with 6 bases left between them. This CDR3 comprises 12 residues. Germline values: CDR1 SGHRS, CDR2 YFSETQ. DNA of the CDR3: TGCGCCAGCAGGCGGGACTCCTACGAGCAGTACTTC. The encoded protein is CASRRDSYEQYF.

The chain has TRBV7-2 and TRBJ2-5; tentatively, D is TRBD2 (6 bases). The V gene's germline CDR1 is SGHTA and CDR2 FQGNSA. V lost 5 bases and J 4 bases, leaving 17 bases between the germline ends. The CDR3 covers 15 residues. The CDR3 DNA sequence: TGTGCCAGCAGCCTAAGGGGAGCGGGTGCAGAGACCCAGTACTTC. This translates into CASSLRGAGAETQYF. The full variable domain, with the rest looked up from reference TRBV7-2 and TRBJ2-5, is GAGVSQSPSNKVTEKGKDVELRCDPISGHTALYWYRQSLGQGLEFLIYFQGNSAPDKSGLPSDRFSAERTGGSVSTLTIQRTQQEDSAVYLCASSLRGAGAETQYFGPGTRLLVL.

This chain connects TRBV2 to TRBJ2-7, with TRBD2 identical over 12 bases. V lost 6 bases, J lost 3 bases, and 6 bases stayed unmatched. The CDR3 covers 15 residues. Per germline, CDR1 SNHLY and CDR2 FYNNEI. For the CDR3, the DNA is TGTGCCAGCAGACGGGCTAGCGGGGGGGACTACGAGCAGTACTTC. Translated: CASRRASGGDYEQYF.

This sequence joins TRBV11-3 and TRBJ2-5, with a possible D match to TRBD2 (5 bases). Germline-derived CDR1 and CDR2 are SGHNT and YENEEA. CDR3 size: 13 residues. With 1 base removed from V and 5 bases from J, the gap between germline ends came to 8 bases. The CDR3 nucleotides read TGTGCCAGCAGCTTAGCCGGGATGGAGACCCAGTACTTC. As protein: CASSLAGMETQYF. Full variable domain (missing parts from reference TRBV11-3 and TRBJ2-5): EAGVVQSPRYKIIEKKQPVAFWCNPISGHNTLYWYLQNLGQGPELLIRYENEEAVDDSQLPKDRFSAERLKGVDSTLKIQPAELGDSAVYLCASSLAGMETQYFGPGTRLLVL.

The J gene is TRBJ2-2, the V gene TRBV5-5; a possible D gene is TRBD1 (6 bases). V lost 0 bases to trimming and J lost 1 base, with 7 bases between them. The CDR3 has 15 amino acids. Per the germline V gene, CDR1 is SGHKS and CDR2 is YYEKEE (reference sequence). The chain's CDR3 is CASSLVGGNTGELFF. CDR3 DNA sequence: TGTGCCAGCAGCTTGGTAGGGGGGAACACCGGGGAGCTGTTTTTT.

The chain links TRBV5-1 to TRBJ2-1, with D possibly matching TRBD1 (6 bases). Per the germline V gene, CDR1 is SGHRS and CDR2 is YFSETQ. Trimming took off 5 bases at V and 5 bases at J, with 20 bases between the two ends. The length of the CDR3 is 16 residues. CDR3 DNA sequence: TGCGCCAGCAGAGCGAAGGGACAAGGGGCCCACAATGAGCAGTTCTTC. Protein sequence: CASRAKGQGAHNEQFF. Complete variable domain (other parts from reference TRBV5-1 and TRBJ2-1): KAGVTQTPRYLIKTRGQQVTLSCSPISGHRSVSWYQQTPGQGLQFLFEYFSETQRNKGNFPGRFSGRQFSNSRSEMNVSTLELGDSALYLCASRAKGQGAHNEQFFGPGTRLTVL.